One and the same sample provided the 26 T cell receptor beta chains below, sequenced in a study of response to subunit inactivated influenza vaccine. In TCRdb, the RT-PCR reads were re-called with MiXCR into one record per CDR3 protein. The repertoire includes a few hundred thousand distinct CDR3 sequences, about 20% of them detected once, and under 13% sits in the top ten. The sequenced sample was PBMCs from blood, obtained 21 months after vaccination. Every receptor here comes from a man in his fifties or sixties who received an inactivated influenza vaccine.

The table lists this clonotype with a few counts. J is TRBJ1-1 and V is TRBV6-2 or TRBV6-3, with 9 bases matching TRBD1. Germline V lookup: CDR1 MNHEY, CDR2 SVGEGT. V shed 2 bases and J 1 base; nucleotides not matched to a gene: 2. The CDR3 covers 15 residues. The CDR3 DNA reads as TGTGCCAGCAGTTACAGGGACAGGGCGAACACTGAAGCTTTCTTT. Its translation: CASSYRDRANTEAFF.

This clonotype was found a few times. CDR3 protein: CASSLEVLQGVHEQYF. CDR3 coding DNA: TGCGCCAGCAGCTTGGAGGTCCTTCAGGGTGTCCACGAGCAGTACTTC. This chain links TRBV5-1 with TRBJ2-7; a weak D match, TRBD1 (5 bases). Trimming took 0 bases from V and 5 from J, leaving 18 bases between them. Germline CDR1 SGHRS, CDR2 YFSETQ. This CDR3 comprises 16 residues.

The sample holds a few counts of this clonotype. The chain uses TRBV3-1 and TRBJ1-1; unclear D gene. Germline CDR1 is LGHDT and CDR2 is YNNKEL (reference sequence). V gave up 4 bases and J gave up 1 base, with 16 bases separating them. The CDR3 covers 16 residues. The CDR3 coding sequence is TGTGCCAGCAGCCCCTCCGGGCGGCTAGCGAACACTGAAGCTTTCTTT. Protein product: CASSPSGRLANTEAFF.

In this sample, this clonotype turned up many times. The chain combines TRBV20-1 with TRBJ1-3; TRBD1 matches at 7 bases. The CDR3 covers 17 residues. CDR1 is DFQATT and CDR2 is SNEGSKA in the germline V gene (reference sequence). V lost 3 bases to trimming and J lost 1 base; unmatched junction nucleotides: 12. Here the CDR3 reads CSASHFGTASSGNTIYF. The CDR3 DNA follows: TGCAGTGCTAGCCATTTCGGGACAGCCTCTTCTGGAAACACCATATATTTT.

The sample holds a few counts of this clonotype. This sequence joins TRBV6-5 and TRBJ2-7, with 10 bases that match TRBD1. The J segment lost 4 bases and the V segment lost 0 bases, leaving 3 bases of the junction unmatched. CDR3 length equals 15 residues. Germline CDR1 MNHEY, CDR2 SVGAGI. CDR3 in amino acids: CASSYSTGQGYEQYF. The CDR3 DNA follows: TGTGCCAGCAGTTACTCGACGGGACAGGGGTACGAGCAGTACTTC.

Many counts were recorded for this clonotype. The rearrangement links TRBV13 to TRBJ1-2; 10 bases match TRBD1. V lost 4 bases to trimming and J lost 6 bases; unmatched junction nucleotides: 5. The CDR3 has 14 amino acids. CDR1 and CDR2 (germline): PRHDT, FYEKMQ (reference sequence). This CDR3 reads CASSSRDRGHGYTF. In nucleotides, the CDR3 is TGTGCCAGCAGCTCGAGGGACAGGGGCCATGGCTACACCTTC. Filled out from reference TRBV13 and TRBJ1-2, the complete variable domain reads AAGVIQSPRHLIKEKRETATLKCYPIPRHDTVYWYQQGPGQDPQFLISFYEKMQSDKGSIPDRFSAQQFSDYHSELNMSSLELGDSALYFCASSSRDRGHGYTFGSGTRLTVV.

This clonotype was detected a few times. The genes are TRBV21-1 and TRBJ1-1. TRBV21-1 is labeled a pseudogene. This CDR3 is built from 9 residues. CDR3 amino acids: CASRVEAFF. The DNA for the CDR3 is TGTGCCAGCCGTGTTGAAGCTTTCTTT.

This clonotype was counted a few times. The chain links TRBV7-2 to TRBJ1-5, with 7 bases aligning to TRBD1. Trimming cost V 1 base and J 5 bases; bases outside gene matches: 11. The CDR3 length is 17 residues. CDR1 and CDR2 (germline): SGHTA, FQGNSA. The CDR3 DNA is TGTGCCAGCAGCTTAGGTCCCACAGGGGCTGTAGATCAGCCCCAGCATTTT. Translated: CASSLGPTGAVDQPQHF.

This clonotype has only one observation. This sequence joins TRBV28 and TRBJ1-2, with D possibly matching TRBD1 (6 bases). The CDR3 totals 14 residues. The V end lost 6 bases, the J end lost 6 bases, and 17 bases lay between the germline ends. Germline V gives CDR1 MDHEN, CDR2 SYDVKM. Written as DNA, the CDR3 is TGTGCCAGCAGCCTACTAGGGGGACTCGATGGCTACACCTTC. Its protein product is CASSLLGGLDGYTF.

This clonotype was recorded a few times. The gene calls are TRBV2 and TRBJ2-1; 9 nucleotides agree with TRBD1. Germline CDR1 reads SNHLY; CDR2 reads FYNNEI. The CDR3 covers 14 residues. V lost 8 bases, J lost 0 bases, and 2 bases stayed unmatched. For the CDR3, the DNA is TGTGCCAGCCTGGACAGGGGCTCCTACAATGAGCAGTTCTTC. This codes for CASLDRGSYNEQFF.

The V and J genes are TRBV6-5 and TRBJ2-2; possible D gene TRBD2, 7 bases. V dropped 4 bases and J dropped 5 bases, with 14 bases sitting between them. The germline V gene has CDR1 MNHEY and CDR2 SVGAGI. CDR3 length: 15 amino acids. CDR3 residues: CASSFGGPSTGELFF. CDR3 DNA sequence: TGTGCCAGCAGTTTCGGGGGGCCGTCAACCGGGGAGCTGTTTTTT.

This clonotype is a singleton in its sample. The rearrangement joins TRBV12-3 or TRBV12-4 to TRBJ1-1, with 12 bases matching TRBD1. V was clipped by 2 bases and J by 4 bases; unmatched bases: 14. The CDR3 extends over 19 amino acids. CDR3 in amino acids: CASSLLLDGTGGAGTEAFF. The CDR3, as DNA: TGTGCCAGCAGTTTACTGCTGGATGGGACAGGGGGCGCGGGCACTGAAGCTTTCTTT.

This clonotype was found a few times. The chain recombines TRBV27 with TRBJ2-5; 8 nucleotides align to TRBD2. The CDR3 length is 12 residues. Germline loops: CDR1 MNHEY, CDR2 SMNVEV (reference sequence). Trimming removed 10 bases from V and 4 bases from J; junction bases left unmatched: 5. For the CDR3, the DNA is TGTGCCACGGGGGGGATCGGAGAGACCCAGTACTTC. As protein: CATGGIGETQYF.

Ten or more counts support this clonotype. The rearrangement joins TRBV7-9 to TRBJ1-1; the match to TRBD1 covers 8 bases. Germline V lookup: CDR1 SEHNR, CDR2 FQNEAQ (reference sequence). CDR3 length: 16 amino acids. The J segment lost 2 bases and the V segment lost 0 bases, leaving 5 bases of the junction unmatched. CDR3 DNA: TGTGCCAGCAGCTTAGCCGACAGGGGTCGAAACACTGAAGCTTTCTTT. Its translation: CASSLADRGRNTEAFF.

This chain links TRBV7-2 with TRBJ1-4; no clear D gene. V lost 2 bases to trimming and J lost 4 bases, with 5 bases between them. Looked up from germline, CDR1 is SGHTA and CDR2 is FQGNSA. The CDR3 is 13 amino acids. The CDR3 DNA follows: TGTGCCAGCAGCTTAATGGGTAATGAAAAACTGTTTTTT. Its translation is CASSLMGNEKLFF.

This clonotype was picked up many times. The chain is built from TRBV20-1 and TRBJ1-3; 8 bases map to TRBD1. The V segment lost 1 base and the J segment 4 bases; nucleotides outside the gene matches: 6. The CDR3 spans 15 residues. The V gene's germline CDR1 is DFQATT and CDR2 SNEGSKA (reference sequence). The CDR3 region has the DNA TGCAGTGCTAGAGTTCCGACAGGGGCAGGAAACACCATATATTTT. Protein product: CSARVPTGAGNTIYF.

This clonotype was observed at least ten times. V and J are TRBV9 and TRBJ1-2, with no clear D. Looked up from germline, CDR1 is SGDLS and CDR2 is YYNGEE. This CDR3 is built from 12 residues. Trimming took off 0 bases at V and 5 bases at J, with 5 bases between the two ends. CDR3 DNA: TGTGCCAGCAGCGTAGGAGGGTATGGCTACACCTTC. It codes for CASSVGGYGYTF.

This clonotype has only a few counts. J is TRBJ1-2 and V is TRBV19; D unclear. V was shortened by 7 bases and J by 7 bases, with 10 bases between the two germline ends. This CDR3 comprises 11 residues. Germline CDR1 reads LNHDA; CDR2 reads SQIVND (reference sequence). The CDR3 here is CASIGRAGYTF. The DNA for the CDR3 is TGTGCCAGTATAGGAAGGGCTGGCTACACCTTC.

The DNA for the CDR3 is TGCGCCAGCAGCCCGAGCGGGGGAAGCACTGAAGCTTTCTTT. Translated: CASSPSGGSTEAFF. This sequence joins TRBV5-1 and TRBJ1-1; D is possibly TRBD1 (5 bases). This CDR3 comprises 14 residues. Looked up from germline, CDR1 is SGHRS and CDR2 is YFSETQ. Trimming stripped 4 bases from V and 4 bases from J, with 14 bases between. The whole variable domain, remainder taken from reference TRBV5-1 and TRBJ1-1, is KAGVTQTPRYLIKTRGQQVTLSCSPISGHRSVSWYQQTPGQGLQFLFEYFSETQRNKGNFPGRFSGRQFSNSRSEMNVSTLELGDSALYLCASSPSGGSTEAFFGQGTRLTVV.

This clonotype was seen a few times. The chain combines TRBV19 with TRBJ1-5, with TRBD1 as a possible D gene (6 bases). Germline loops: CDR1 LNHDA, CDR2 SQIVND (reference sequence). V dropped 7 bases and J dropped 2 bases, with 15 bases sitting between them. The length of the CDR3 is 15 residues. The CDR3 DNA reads TGTGCCAGTAAGGAACAGGGATACGGCAATCAGCCCCAGCATTTT. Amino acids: CASKEQGYGNQPQHF.

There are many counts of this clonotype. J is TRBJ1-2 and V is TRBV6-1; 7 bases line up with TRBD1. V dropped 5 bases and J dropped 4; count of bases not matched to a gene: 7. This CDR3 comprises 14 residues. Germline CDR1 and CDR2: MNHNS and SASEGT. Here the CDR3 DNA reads TGTGCCAGCAGTCGGGACAGCCACTTCTATGGCTACACCTTC. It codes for CASSRDSHFYGYTF.

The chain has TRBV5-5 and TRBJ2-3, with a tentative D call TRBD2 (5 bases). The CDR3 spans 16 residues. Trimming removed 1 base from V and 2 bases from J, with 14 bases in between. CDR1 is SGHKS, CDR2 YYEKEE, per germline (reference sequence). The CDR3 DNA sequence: TGTGCCAGCAGCTTGAGGAGCGGAGTGGACACAGATACGCAGTATTTT. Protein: CASSLRSGVDTDTQYF.

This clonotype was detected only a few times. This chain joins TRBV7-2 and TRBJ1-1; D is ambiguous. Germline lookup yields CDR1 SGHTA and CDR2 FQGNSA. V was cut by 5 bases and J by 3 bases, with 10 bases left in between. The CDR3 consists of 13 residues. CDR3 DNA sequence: TGTGCCAGCAGCCGTTTTTCGGACACTGAAGCTTTCTTT. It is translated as CASSRFSDTEAFF.

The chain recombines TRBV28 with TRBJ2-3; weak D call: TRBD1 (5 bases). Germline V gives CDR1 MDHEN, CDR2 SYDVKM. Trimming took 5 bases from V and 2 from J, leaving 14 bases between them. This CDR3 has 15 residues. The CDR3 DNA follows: TGTGCCAGCAGTCGACAGAAGGTTGACACAGATACGCAGTATTTT. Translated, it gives CASSRQKVDTDTQYF.

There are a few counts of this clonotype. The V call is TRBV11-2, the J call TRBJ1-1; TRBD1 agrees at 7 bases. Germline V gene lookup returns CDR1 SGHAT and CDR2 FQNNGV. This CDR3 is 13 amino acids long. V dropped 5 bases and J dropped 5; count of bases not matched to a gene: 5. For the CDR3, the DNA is TGTGCCAGCAGCATACAGGGGAAGACTGAAGCTTTCTTT. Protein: CASSIQGKTEAFF.

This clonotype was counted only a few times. CDR3: CASSHWGQETQYF. The DNA for the CDR3 is TGCGCCAGTTCCCACTGGGGACAAGAGACCCAGTACTTC. V usage is TRBV5-1 and J usage is TRBJ2-5, with D unresolved. The CDR3 sequence is 13 residues long. The V and J ends lost 8 bases and 2 bases respectively, with 13 bases between them. From germline, CDR1 is SGHRS and CDR2 YFSETQ.